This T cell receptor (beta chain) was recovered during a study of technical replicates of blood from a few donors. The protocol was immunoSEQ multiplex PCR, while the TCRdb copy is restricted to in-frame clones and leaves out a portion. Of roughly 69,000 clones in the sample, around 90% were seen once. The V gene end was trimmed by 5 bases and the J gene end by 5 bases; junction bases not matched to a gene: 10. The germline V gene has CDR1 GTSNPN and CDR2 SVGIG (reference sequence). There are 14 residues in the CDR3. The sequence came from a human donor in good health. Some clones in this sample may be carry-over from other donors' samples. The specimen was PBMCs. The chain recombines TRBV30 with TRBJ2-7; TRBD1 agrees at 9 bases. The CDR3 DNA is TGTGCCTGGTTCTCCGGGACAGGGTTAGACGAGCAGTACTTC. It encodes CAWFSGTGLDEQYF.